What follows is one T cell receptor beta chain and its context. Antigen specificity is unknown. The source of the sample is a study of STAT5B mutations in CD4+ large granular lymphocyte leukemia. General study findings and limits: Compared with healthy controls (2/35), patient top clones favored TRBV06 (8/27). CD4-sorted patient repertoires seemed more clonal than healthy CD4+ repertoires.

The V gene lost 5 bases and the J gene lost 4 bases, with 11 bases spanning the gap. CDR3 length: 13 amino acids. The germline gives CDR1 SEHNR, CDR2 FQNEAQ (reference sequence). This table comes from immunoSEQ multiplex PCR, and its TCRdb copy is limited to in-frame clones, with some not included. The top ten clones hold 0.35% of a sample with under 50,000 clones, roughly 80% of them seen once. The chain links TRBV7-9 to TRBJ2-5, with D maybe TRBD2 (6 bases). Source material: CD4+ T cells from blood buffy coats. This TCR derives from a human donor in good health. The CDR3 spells CASSRGAGETQYF. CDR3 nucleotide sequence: TGTGCCAGCAGCCGGGGAGCGGGAGAGACCCAGTACTTC.